The source of this T cell receptor beta chain is a study of long-term antiretroviral therapy in people with HIV. Treatment locations for all participants with HIV were in the United States. Investigators performed immunoSEQ version v3.0 at survey level. The table came from immunoSEQ multiplex PCR; TCRdb's copy has only in-frame clones and leaves some out. The sample records under 45,000 clones, less than 90% being singletons. The TCR was taken from a man aged 18 to 29 with HIV. This specimen was unsorted PBMCs, taken 1 year after starting antiretroviral therapy.

The CDR3 sequence: CASSQGQGGMTYEQYF. CDR3 bases: TGCGCCAGCAGCCAAGGGCAGGGAGGAATGACTTACGAGCAGTACTTC. The chain employs TRBV4-3 and TRBJ2-7, with a possible D match to TRBD2 (6 bases). This CDR3 contains 16 residues. Germline values: CDR1 LGHNA, CDR2 YSLEER. Trimming took 1 base from V and 4 from J, leaving 17 bases between them.